The rows below give T cell receptor beta chains drawn from one sample of a study of blood T cell repertoires in COVID-19. Clones were read by immunoSEQ multiplex PCR, and TCRdb kept only the in-frame ones, dropping some. The table has about 150,000 clones, 84% seen once. Sequencing was done on a sample of peripheral blood. Receptors originate from a man aged 18 to 29 with active or convalescent COVID-19. The CDR3 runs from the conserved cysteine through the conserved F or W. Each record gives: V gene, D gene, J gene, clone size, CDR3 DNA, CDR3 protein. A D gene is named only where the DNA matches it firmly. Rows give clone size only sometimes, using once, few, many, or a class for an expanded clone.

TRBV7-3,.,TRBJ2-1,.,TGTGCCAGCAGCATAGGACCAAGCGGTGAGCAGTTCTTC,CASSIGPSGEQFF
TRBV4-3,.,TRBJ2-7,once,TGCGCCAGCAGCCAAGGCTTGCCAGCCTACGAGCAGTACTTC,CASSQGLPAYEQYF
TRBV14,.,TRBJ1-1,.,TGTGCCAGCAGCCCGCCAGGCATGAACACTGAAGCTTTCTTT,CASSPPGMNTEAFF
TRBV30,TRBD1,TRBJ2-5,.,TGTGCCTGGAGTGGGGACAGGGGATGGGAGACCCAGTACTTC,CAWSGDRGWETQYF
TRBV5-5,.,TRBJ2-1,once,TGTGCCAGCAGCTTGGTGCCTAGCGACCCCCAGTTCTTC,CASSLVPSDPQFF
TRBV10-3,.,TRBJ1-5,.,TGTGCCATCAGTGAGGGTAGATATCAGCCCCAGCATTTT,CAISEGRYQPQHF
TRBV6-2/TRBV6-3,TRBD1,TRBJ1-1,.,TGTGCCAGCAGTTTCAGGGGGCGGAACACTGAAGCTTTCTTT,CASSFRGRNTEAFF
TRBV5-5,TRBD1,TRBJ1-3,.,TGTGCCAGCAGCTTTAATCCAGGGGGCGCGGGTGGAAACACCATATATTTT,CASSFNPGGAGGNTIYF
TRBV3-1/TRBV3-2,TRBD1,TRBJ1-3,.,TGTGCCAGCAGCCAAGGCTACAGGGGGCTGAACACCATATATTTT,CASSQGYRGLNTIYF
TRBV7-9,TRBD2,TRBJ2-1,.,TGTGCCAGCAGCTTAGGGACTAGCTCCTACAATGAGCAGTTCTTC,CASSLGTSSYNEQFF
TRBV28,TRBD1,TRBJ1-4,.,TGTGCCAGCCGGGTGGGACAGGGGCGAAAACTGTTTTTT,CASRVGQGRKLFF
TRBV19,.,TRBJ1-5,.,TGTGCCAGTAGTTTACGCGCCCGGAGGGGGGGGCCTAGCAATCAGCCCCAGCATTTT,CASSLRARRGGPSNQPQHF
TRBV20-1,.,TRBJ2-3,few,TGCAGTGCAACCTTCGGGGATACGCAGTATTTT,CSATFGDTQYF
TRBV10-3,TRBD1,TRBJ1-2,few,TGTGCCATCAGTGTGCAGGGGGTCTATGGCTACACCTTC,CAISVQGVYGYTF
TRBV19,.,TRBJ2-3,once,TGTGCCAGTACTACGGACATAGGCACAGATACGCAGTATTTT,CASTTDIGTDTQYF
TRBV6-1,TRBD1,TRBJ2-7,.,TGTGCCAGCAGTGAAGCGACAGGGGGCCCCTACGAGCAGTACTTC,CASSEATGGPYEQYF
TRBV12-3/TRBV12-4,.,TRBJ2-7,.,TGTGCCAGCAGCCGGGATTACTACGAGCAGTACTTC,CASSRDYYEQYF
TRBV19,TRBD2,TRBJ2-1,.,TGTGCCAGTAGTATAAGGACTAGCGAGGAGCAGTTCTTC,CASSIRTSEEQFF
TRBV19,.,TRBJ2-5,few,TGTGCCAGTAGTATCAAACGGGGGGCGGACGTCCCGACACGAGAGACCCAGTACTTC,CASSIKRGADVPTRETQYF
TRBV28,TRBD1,TRBJ2-1,.,TGTGCCAGCAGTTTACGTTACACTACAGGGGGAAGGTCCTACAATGAGCAGTTCTTC,CASSLRYTTGGRSYNEQFF
TRBV12-3/TRBV12-4,.,TRBJ1-2,.,TGTGCCAGCAGTCGACAGATCTTGGATGGCTACACCTTC,CASSRQILDGYTF
TRBV13,TRBD2,TRBJ2-5,.,TGTGCCAGCAGCTTAAATCGGGAGGTGGAGACCCAGTACTTC,CASSLNREVETQYF
TRBV4-1,.,TRBJ2-4,.,TGCGCCAGCAGCCAAGATCCCGGTACAGCCAAAAACATTCAGTACTTC,CASSQDPGTAKNIQYF
TRBV9,TRBD1,TRBJ1-4,.,TGTGCCAGCAGCCGACAGGGCCTGGGGGAAAAACTGTTTTTT,CASSRQGLGEKLFF
TRBV3-1/TRBV3-2,TRBD2,TRBJ2-5,.,TGTGCCAGCTGCCACCTAGCGGGATTCGATGAGACCCAGTACTTC,CASCHLAGFDETQYF
TRBV10-1,.,TRBJ2-7,.,TGCGCCAGCAGTGGGGCAGATCCCCCCTACGAGCAGTACTTC,CASSGADPPYEQYF
TRBV28,.,TRBJ2-7,.,TGTGCCAGCAGTTATAGTCCGCCTTACGAGCAGTACTTC,CASSYSPPYEQYF